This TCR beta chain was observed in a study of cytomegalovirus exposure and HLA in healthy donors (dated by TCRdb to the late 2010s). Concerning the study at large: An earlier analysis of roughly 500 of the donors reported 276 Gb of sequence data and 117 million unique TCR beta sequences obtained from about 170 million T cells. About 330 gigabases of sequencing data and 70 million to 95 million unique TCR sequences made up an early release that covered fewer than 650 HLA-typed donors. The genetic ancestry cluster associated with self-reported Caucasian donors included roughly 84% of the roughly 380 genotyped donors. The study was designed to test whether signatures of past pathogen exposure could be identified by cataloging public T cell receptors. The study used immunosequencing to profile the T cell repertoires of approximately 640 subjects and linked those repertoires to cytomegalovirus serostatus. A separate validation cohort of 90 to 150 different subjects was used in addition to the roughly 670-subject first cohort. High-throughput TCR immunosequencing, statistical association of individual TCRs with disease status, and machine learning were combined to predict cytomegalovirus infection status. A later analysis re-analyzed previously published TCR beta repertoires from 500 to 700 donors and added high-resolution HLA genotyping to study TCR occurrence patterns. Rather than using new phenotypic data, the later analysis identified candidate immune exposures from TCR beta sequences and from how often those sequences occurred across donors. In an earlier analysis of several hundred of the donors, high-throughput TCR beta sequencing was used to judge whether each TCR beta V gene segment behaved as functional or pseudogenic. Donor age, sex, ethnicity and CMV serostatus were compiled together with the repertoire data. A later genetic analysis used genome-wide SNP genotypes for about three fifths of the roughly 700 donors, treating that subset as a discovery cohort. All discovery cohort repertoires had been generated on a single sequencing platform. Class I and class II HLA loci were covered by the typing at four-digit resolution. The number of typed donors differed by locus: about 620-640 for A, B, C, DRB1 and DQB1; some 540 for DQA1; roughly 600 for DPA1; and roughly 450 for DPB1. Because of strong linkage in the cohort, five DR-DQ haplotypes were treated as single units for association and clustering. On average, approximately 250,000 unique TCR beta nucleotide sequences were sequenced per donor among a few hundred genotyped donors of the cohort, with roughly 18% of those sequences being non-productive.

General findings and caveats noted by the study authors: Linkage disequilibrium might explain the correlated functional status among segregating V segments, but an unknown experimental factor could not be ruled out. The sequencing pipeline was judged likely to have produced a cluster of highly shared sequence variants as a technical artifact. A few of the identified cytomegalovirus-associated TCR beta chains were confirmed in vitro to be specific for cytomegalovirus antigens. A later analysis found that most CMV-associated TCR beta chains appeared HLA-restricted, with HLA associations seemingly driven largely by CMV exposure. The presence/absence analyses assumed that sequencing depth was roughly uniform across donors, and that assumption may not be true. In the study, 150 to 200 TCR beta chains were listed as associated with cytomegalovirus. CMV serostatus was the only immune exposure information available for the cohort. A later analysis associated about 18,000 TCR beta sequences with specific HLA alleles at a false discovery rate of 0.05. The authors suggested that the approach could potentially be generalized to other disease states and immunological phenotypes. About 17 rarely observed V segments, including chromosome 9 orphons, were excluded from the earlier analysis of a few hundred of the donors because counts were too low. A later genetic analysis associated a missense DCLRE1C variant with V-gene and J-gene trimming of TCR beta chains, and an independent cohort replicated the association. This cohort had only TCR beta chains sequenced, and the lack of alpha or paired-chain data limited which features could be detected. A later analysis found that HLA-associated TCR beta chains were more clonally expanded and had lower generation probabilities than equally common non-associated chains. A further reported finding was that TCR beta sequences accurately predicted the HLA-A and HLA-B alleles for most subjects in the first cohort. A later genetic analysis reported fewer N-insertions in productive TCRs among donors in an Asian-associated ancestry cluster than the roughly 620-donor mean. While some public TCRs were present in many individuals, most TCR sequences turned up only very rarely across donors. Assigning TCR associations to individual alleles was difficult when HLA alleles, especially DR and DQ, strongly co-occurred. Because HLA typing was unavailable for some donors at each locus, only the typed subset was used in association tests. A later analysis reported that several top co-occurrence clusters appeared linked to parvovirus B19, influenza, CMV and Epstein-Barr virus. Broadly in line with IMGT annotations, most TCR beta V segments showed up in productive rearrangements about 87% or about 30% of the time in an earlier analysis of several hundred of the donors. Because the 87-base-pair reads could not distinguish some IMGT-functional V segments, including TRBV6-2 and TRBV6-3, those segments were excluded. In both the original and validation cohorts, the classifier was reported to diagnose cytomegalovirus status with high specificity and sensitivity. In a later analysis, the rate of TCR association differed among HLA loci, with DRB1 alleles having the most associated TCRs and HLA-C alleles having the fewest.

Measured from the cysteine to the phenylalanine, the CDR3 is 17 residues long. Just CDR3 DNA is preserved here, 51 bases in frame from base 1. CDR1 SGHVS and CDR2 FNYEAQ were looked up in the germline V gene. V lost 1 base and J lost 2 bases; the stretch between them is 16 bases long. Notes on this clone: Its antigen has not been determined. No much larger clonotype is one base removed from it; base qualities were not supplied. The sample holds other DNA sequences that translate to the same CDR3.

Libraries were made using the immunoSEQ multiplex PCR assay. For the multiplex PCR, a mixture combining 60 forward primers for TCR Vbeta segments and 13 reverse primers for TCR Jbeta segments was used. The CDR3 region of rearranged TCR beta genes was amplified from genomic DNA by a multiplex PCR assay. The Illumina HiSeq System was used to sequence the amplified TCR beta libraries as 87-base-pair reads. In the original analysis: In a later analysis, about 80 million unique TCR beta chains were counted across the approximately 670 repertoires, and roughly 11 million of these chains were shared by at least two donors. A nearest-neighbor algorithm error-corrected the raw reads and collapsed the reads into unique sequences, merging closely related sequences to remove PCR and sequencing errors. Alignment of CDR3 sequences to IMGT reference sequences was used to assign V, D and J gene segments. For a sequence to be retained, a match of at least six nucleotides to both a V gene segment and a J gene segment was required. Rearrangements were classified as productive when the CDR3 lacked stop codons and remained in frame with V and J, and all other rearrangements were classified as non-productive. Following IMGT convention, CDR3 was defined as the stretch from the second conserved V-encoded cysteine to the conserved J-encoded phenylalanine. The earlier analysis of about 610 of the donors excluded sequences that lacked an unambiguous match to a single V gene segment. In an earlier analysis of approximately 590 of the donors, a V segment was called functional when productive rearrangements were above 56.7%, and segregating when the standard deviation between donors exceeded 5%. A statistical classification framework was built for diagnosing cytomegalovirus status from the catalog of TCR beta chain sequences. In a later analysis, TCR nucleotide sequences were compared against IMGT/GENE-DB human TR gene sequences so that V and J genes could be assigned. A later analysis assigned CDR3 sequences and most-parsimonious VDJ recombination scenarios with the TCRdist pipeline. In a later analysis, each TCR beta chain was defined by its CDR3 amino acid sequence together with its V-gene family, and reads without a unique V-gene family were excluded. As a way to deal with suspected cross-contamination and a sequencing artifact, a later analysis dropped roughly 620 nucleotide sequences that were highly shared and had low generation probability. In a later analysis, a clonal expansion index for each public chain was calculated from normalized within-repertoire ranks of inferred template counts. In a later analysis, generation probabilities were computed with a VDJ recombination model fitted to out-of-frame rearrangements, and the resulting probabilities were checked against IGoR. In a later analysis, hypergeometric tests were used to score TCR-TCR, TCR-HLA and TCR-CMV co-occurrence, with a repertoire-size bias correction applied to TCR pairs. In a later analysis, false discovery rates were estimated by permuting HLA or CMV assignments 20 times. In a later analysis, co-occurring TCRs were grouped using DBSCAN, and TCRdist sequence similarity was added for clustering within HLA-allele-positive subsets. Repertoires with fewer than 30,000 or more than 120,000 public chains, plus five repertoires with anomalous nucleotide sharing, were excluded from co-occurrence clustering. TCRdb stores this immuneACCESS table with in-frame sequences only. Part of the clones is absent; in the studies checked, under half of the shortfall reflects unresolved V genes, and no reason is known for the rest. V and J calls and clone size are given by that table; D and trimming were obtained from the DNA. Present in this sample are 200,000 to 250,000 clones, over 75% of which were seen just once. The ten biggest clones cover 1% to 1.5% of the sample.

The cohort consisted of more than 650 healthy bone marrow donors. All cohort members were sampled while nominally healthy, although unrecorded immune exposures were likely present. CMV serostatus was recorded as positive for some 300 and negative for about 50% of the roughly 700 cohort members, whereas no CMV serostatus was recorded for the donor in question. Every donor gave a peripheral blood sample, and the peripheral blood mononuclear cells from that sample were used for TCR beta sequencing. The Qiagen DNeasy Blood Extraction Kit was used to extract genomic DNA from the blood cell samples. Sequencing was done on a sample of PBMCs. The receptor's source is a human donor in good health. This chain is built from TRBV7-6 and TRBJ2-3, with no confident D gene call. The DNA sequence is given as TGTGCCAGCAGCTTAGATTTTCTAGGCCTTGTCACAGATACGCAGTATTTT. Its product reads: CASSLDFLGLVTDTQYF.